This T cell receptor beta chain was found in a study of cytomegalovirus exposure and HLA in healthy donors. Assay: immunoSEQ multiplex PCR; the TCRdb copy retains only in-frame clones and omits some. The data contain 55,000 to 65,000 clones, about 92% of them singletons. Points from the study as a whole: The tendency of first-cohort TCR clusters to co-occur in the approximately 110 validation repertoires was the finding of a later analysis.

With regard to this clone: Its target is not known.

Material for sequencing was PBMCs. This clonotype was sampled from a man aged 18 to 30 in good health and CMV-seronegative.

The CDR3 is CSVALTAQVLDTQYF. CDR3 bases: TGCAGCGTGGCCTTGACAGCGCAGGTTCTAGATACGCAGTATTTT. The chain uses TRBV29-1 and TRBJ2-3; tentative D call: TRBD1 (5 bases). This CDR3 comprises 15 residues. Trimming removed 6 bases at V and 5 bases at J, with 21 bases between. Germline V lookup: CDR1 SQVTM, CDR2 ANQGSEA.